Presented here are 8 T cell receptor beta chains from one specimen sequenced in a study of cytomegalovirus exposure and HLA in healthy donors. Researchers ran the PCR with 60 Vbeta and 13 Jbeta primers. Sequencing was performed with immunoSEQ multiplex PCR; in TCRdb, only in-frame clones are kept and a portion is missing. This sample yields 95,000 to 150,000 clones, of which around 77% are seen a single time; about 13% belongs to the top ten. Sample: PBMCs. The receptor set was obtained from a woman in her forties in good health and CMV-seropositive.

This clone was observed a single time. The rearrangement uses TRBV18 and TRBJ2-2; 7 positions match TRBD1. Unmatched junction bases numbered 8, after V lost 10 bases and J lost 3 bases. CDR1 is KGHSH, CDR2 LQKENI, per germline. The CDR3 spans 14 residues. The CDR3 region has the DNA TGTGCCAACAACCGGCAGGGGGACACCGGGGAGCTGTTTTTT. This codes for CANNRQGDTGELFF. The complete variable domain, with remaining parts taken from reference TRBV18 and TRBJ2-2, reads NAGVMQNPRHLVRRRGQEARLRCSPMKGHSHVYWYRQLPEEGLKFMVYLQKENIIDESGMPKERFSAEFPKEGPSILRIQQVVRGDSAAYFCANNRQGDTGELFFGEGSRLTVL.

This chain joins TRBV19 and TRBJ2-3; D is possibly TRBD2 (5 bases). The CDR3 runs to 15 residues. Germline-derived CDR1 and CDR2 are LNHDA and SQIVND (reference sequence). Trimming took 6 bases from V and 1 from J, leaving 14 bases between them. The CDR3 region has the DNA TGTGCCAGTAGGAGAGGGAAGGGTGGCACAGATACGCAGTATTTT. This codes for CASRRGKGGTDTQYF.

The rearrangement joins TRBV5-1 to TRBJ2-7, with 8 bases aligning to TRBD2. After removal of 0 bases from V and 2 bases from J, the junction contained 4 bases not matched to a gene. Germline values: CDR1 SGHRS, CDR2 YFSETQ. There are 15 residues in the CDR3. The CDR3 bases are TGCGCCAGCAGCTTGGGAGCGGGAGAGACCTACGAGCAGTACTTC. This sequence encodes CASSLGAGETYEQYF.

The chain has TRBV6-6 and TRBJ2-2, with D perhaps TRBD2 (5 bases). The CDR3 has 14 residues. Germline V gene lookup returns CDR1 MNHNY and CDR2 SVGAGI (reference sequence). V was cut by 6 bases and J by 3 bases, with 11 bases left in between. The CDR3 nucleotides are TGTGCCAGCAGCCGCCCCGGGGACACCGGGGAGCTGTTTTTT. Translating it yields CASSRPGDTGELFF.

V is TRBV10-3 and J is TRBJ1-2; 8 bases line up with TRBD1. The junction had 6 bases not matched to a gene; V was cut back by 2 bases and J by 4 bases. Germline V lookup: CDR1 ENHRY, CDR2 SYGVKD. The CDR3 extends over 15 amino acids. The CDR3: CAISEPGQVFYGYTF. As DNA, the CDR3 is TGTGCCATCAGTGAGCCGGGACAGGTCTTCTATGGCTACACCTTC.

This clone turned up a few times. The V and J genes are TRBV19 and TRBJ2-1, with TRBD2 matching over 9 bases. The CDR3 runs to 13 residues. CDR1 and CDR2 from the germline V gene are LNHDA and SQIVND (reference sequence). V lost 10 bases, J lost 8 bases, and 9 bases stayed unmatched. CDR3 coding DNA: TGTGCCACCCAAACAGGCGGGAGGGATGAGCAGTTCTTC. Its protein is CATQTGGRDEQFF.

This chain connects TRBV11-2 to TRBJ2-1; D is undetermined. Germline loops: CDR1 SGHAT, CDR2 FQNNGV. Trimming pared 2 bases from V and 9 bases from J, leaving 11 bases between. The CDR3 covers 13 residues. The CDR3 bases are TGTGCCAGCAGCTTAAACAGACCTGGTGAGCAGTTCTTC. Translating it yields CASSLNRPGEQFF.

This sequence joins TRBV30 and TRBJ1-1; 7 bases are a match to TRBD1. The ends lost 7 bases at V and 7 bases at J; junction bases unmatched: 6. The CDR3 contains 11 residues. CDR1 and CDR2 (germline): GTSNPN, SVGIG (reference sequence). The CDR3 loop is CASVNRGEAFF. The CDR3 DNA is TGTGCCTCAGTGAACAGGGGTGAAGCTTTCTTT.